The 15 T cell receptor beta chains below all came from one sample that was sequenced in a study of blood T cell repertoires in COVID-19. Measured with immunoSEQ multiplex PCR; TCRdb has only the in-frame clones, and not every one. The sample consists of around 250,000 clones, approximately 91% of them appearing once. Sequencing input: PBMCs or T cells enriched from blood (not recorded which). The receptor source for this set is a human donor in a cohort exposed to, infected with or recovered from COVID-19 (not recorded which). The donor label of this sample is uncertain.

In this sample, this clone turned up a few times. The CDR3 DNA is TGTGCCAGCAGCCTACCGGGACAGGGGGAGACCCAGTACTTC. Protein: CASSLPGQGETQYF. The rearrangement joins TRBV13 to TRBJ2-5; TRBD1 aligns across 10 bases. V was clipped by 5 bases and J by 5 bases; unmatched bases: 5. The germline CDR1 and CDR2 sequences are PRHDT and FYEKMQ (reference sequence). CDR3 length equals 14 residues.

This clone was observed a single time. The chain recombines TRBV6-6 with TRBJ2-1, with 8 nucleotides matching TRBD2. The CDR3 is 15 amino acids. J was trimmed by 6 bases and V by 2 bases; bases with no gene match: 6. Germline-derived CDR1 and CDR2 are MNHNY and SVGAGI (reference sequence). CDR3 amino acids: CASSYATGGRNEQFF. The DNA of the CDR3 is TGTGCCAGCAGTTACGCGACGGGGGGGCGCAATGAGCAGTTCTTC.

The rearrangement joins TRBV7-9 to TRBJ2-6, with 9 bases matching TRBD2. The J segment lost 1 base and the V segment lost 4 bases, leaving 11 bases of the junction unmatched. Germline lookup yields CDR1 SEHNR and CDR2 FQNEAQ (reference sequence). The CDR3 totals 19 residues. CDR3: CASSSHSGGPSSGANVLTF. DNA for the CDR3: TGTGCCAGCAGCTCTCACAGCGGGGGGCCATCATCTGGGGCCAACGTCCTGACTTTC. Full variable domain (outside the CDR3, taken from reference TRBV7-9 and TRBJ2-6): DTGVSQNPRHKITKRGQNVTFRCDPISEHNRLYWYRQTLGQGPEFLTYFQNEAQLEKSRLLSDRFSAERPKGSFSTLEIQRTEQGDSAMYLCASSSHSGGPSSGANVLTFGAGSRLTVL.

The chain has TRBV6-1 and TRBJ2-1; possibly TRBD1 for D (6 bases). V lost 2 bases, J lost 4 bases, and 15 bases lay in between. The CDR3 is made up of 16 amino acids. The germline gives CDR1 MNHNS, CDR2 SASEGT. CDR3 protein: CASSEWGTSGYNEQFF. In DNA form, the CDR3 reads TGTGCCAGCAGTGAATGGGGGACATCAGGATACAATGAGCAGTTCTTC.

The chain is built from TRBV4-3 and TRBJ2-4; 7 positions match TRBD2. J was trimmed by 0 bases and V by 4 bases; bases with no gene match: 6. In germline, CDR1 is LGHNA, CDR2 YSLEER. The CDR3 is 16 residues long. The CDR3 DNA sequence: TGCGCCAGCAGCCCTGGGGAGGGATTAGCCAAAAACATTCAGTACTTC. The encoded protein is CASSPGEGLAKNIQYF.

The chain carries TRBV7-2 and TRBJ2-1; 12 nucleotides match TRBD2. J lost 12 bases, V lost 7 bases, and 13 bases had no gene match. The CDR3 has 15 residues. Germline loops: CDR1 SGHTA, CDR2 FQGNSA. The CDR3: CASTSSRASGGAQFF. CDR3 bases: TGTGCCAGCACCTCTAGCCGGGCTAGCGGGGGGGCGCAGTTCTTC. Full variable domain (rest looked up from reference TRBV7-2 and TRBJ2-1): GAGVSQSPSNKVTEKGKDVELRCDPISGHTALYWYRQSLGQGLEFLIYFQGNSAPDKSGLPSDRFSAERTGGSVSTLTIQRTQQEDSAVYLCASTSSRASGGAQFFGPGTRLTVL.

V gene TRBV27 combines with J gene TRBJ2-5; 8 nucleotides agree with TRBD1. Germline-derived CDR1 and CDR2 are MNHEY and SMNVEV (reference sequence). V lost 8 bases and J lost 5; bases outside the gene matches: 22. The CDR3 loop spans 18 amino acids. DNA of the CDR3: TGTGCCAGCCTGCGACCTGCCCGAATCAGGGGGCTTCGGGAGACCCAGTACTTC. It encodes CASLRPARIRGLRETQYF.

The rearrangement joins TRBV7-3 to TRBJ1-5; D may be TRBD1 (6 bases). The CDR3 is 16 amino acids. The germline gives CDR1 SGHTA, CDR2 FQGTGA. Trimming removed 6 bases from V and 0 bases from J, with 15 bases in between. The CDR3 here is CASSLITGYSNQPQHF. CDR3 nucleotide sequence: TGTGCCAGCAGTCTTATTACAGGGTATAGCAATCAGCCCCAGCATTTT.

The genes are TRBV6-6 and TRBJ1-2; the match to TRBD1 covers 8 bases. The CDR3 runs to 12 residues. The V gene end was trimmed by 5 bases and the J gene end by 7 bases; junction bases not matched to a gene: 3. Germline V gene data show CDR1 as MNHNY and CDR2 as SVGAGI (reference sequence). Here the CDR3 reads CASSDGQGGYTF. CDR3 coding DNA: TGTGCCAGCAGTGACGGACAGGGTGGCTACACCTTC.

As DNA, the CDR3 is TGTGCCAGCAGCCCCGGGGGGGGAGAAGCTTTCTTT. This gives the protein CASSPGGGEAFF. This chain uses TRBV11-2 with TRBJ1-1, with D possibly matching TRBD1 (5 bases). Germline CDR1 SGHAT, CDR2 FQNNGV. This CDR3 spans 12 amino acids. The V end lost 5 bases, the J end lost 8 bases, and 12 bases lay between the germline ends.

This clone was seen just once. V usage is TRBV11-2 and J usage is TRBJ1-4; D might be TRBD1 (6 bases). This CDR3 has 15 residues. Germline CDR1 is SGHAT and CDR2 is FQNNGV. Trimming shortened V by 1 base and J by 3 bases, and 9 bases separated the two germline ends. The CDR3: CASSLGTAANEKLFF. CDR3 DNA sequence: TGTGCCAGCAGCTTAGGGACAGCAGCTAATGAAAAACTGTTTTTT.

The genes are TRBV10-2 and TRBJ2-7, with D unresolved. Germline loops: CDR1 WSHSY, CDR2 SAAADI. Trimming stripped 7 bases from V and 2 bases from J, with 9 bases between. This CDR3 is built from 12 residues. CDR3 DNA sequence: TGCGCCAGCACACTAAATGCCTACGAGCAGTACTTC. It encodes CASTLNAYEQYF.

The chain recombines TRBV12-3 or TRBV12-4 with TRBJ2-4, with 7 nucleotides matching TRBD2. J gave up 8 bases and V 7 bases, and 8 bases lay outside the gene matches. The CDR3 is made up of 13 amino acids. The CDR3 nucleotides read TGTGCCAGCACCATAGGACTAGAACACATTCAGTACTTC. Translating it yields CASTIGLEHIQYF.

The V and J genes are TRBV2 and TRBJ1-1; D not certain. The germline gives CDR1 SNHLY, CDR2 FYNNEI. The length of the CDR3 is 14 residues. Trimming pared 1 base from V and 1 base from J, leaving 7 bases between. CDR3 in amino acids: CASSEGPGNTEAFF. CDR3 DNA: TGTGCCAGCAGTGAAGGGCCAGGGAACACTGAAGCTTTCTTT.

V and J are TRBV7-8 and TRBJ2-6, with D tentatively TRBD2 (5 bases). Germline values: CDR1 SGHVS, CDR2 FQNEAQ. This CDR3 region has 20 residues. The V end was cut by 2 bases, the J end by 0 bases, with 20 bases between. CDR3 nucleotides: TGTGCCAGCAGCTTATTAAGCGGAACTATAAACCGCTCTGGGGCCAACGTCCTGACTTTC. Translation gives CASSLLSGTINRSGANVLTF.